The 21 T cell receptor beta chains in this list originate from one sample, sequenced in a study of CD8 T cells in ankylosing spondylitis. No antigen has been assigned to these receptors. Study-level findings and limits: Characteristic, it appeared, of ankylosing spondylitis blood was a TCR beta motif of roughly 8 highly homologous variants.

MiXCR, run by TCRdb on the 5' RACE reads, gives a single entry per CDR3 protein. The data contain around 430,000 distinct CDR3 sequences, 17% of them singletons. Source material: blood, either unsorted or a sorted T cell fraction (not recorded which). Receptor source: a male donor with ankylosing spondylitis.

Here the CDR3 DNA reads TGTGCCAGCAGTCAGGGGTTGTTTGAAGAGACCCAGTACTTC. This codes for CASSQGLFEETQYF. The chain uses TRBV3-1 and TRBJ2-5, with D tentatively TRBD1 (6 bases). This CDR3 region has 14 residues. Germline V lookup: CDR1 LGHDT, CDR2 YNNKEL (reference sequence). The V end lost 6 bases, the J end lost 3 bases, and 14 bases lay between the germline ends.

Only a few counts were recorded for this clonotype. The rearrangement uses TRBV18 and TRBJ2-1, with D uncertain. Germline V CDR1 and CDR2: KGHSH, LQKENI. The CDR3 has 14 residues. Trimming took 1 base from V and 9 from J, leaving 13 bases between them. This CDR3 reads CASSPRGSAIEQFF. In nucleotides, the CDR3 is TGTGCCAGCTCACCACGCGGAAGTGCGATTGAGCAGTTCTTC.

This clonotype was found a few times. V gene TRBV7-2 combines with J gene TRBJ2-6; possibly TRBD2 for D (6 bases). Germline-derived CDR1 and CDR2 are SGHTA and FQGNSA. V dropped 6 bases and J dropped 1 base, with 10 bases sitting between them. CDR3 length equals 15 residues. DNA for the CDR3: TGTGCCAGCAGGGTGGGGGGTTCTGGGGCCAACGTCCTGACTTTC. Protein: CASRVGGSGANVLTF.

This clonotype was counted only a few times. V usage is TRBV29-1 and J usage is TRBJ2-7, with 7 bases identical to TRBD1. V dropped 1 base and J dropped 2; count of bases not matched to a gene: 11. The germline CDR1 and CDR2 sequences are SQVTM and ANQGSEA. This CDR3 has 16 residues. In nucleotides, the CDR3 is TGCAGCGTTGAAGGGGTAGGCAGGGGGATCGCCTACGAGCAGTACTTC. Protein: CSVEGVGRGIAYEQYF.

This clonotype was seen only a few times. The chain has TRBV7-9 and TRBJ1-1; D gene unclear. Germline V CDR1 and CDR2: SEHNR, FQNEAQ (reference sequence). The CDR3 is 13 residues long. V lost 4 bases, J lost 2 bases, and 8 bases lay in between. This CDR3 is CASSSPPNTEAFF. In DNA, the CDR3 is TGTGCCAGCAGCTCCCCACCCAACACTGAAGCTTTCTTT.

This clonotype turned up a few times. The chain links TRBV24-1 to TRBJ1-5, with D tentatively TRBD1 (6 bases). The V end was cut by 3 bases, the J end by 5 bases, with 10 bases between. This CDR3 is built from 14 residues. The germline gives CDR1 KGHDR, CDR2 SFDVKD. The DNA of the CDR3 is TGTGCCACCAGTGATCCAGGGGCCTATCAGCCCCAGCATTTT. It codes for CATSDPGAYQPQHF.

This chain joins TRBV11-3 and TRBJ2-1, with D hard to call. This CDR3 region has 16 residues. V lost 1 base, J lost 5 bases, and 15 bases lay in between. CDR1 and CDR2 (germline): SGHNT, YENEEA. The CDR3 DNA reads TGTGCCAGCAGCTTAGGCCCCTTCCCAAGCCACAATGAGCAGTTCTTC. This encodes CASSLGPFPSHNEQFF.

This clonotype turned up a few times. V usage is TRBV20-1 and J usage is TRBJ2-2, with D possibly called TRBD1 or TRBD2 (6 bases each). Germline V gene data show CDR1 as DFQATT and CDR2 as SNEGSKA (reference sequence). Trimming left V 6 bases short and J 2 bases short, with 16 bases between. This CDR3 contains 15 residues. The CDR3 sequence: CSARRQGTNTGELFF. CDR3 DNA: TGCAGTGCGAGGCGGCAGGGGACTAACACCGGGGAGCTGTTTTTT.

This clonotype was recorded at least ten times. This chain connects TRBV20-1 to TRBJ1-1, with D perhaps TRBD1 (6 bases). Trimming cost V 6 bases and J 12 bases, with 32 bases left between them. Per the germline V gene, CDR1 is DFQATT and CDR2 is SNEGSKA (reference sequence). The CDR3 loop spans 16 amino acids. DNA of the CDR3: TGCAGTGCCCTAACTGGGACATCCAGAGGCCGAGGTTGGTCTTTCTTT. It encodes CSALTGTSRGRGWSFF.

Only a few counts were recorded for this clonotype. The chain is built from TRBV19 and TRBJ1-2, with 12 bases that match TRBD1. Germline CDR1 LNHDA, CDR2 SQIVND (reference sequence). V was pared by 9 bases and J by 1 base, with 6 bases of the junction left unmatched. CDR3 length: 15 residues. CDR3 nucleotide sequence: TGTGCCAGCCGGGACAGGGGGCTTAGTAACTATGGCTACACCTTC. Its translation: CASRDRGLSNYGYTF.

This clonotype appeared a few times. V usage is TRBV20-1 and J usage is TRBJ2-7, with TRBD1 as a possible D gene (5 bases). V was pared by 6 bases and J by 4 bases, with 16 bases between. This CDR3 has 13 amino acids. Per germline, CDR1 DFQATT and CDR2 SNEGSKA (reference sequence). The CDR3 region is CSARPAGLYEQYF. DNA for the CDR3: TGCAGTGCCCGCCCGGCAGGGCTATACGAGCAGTACTTC.

V usage is TRBV29-1 and J usage is TRBJ2-1, with 8 bases matching TRBD2. The CDR3 runs 15 residues. Per the germline V gene, CDR1 is SQVTM and CDR2 is ANQGSEA. J was trimmed by 0 bases and V by 8 bases; bases with no gene match: 9. The CDR3 is CSSLAGGSSYNEQFF. The DNA for the CDR3 is TGCAGCTCCCTAGCGGGCGGGAGCTCCTACAATGAGCAGTTCTTC.

V is TRBV12-5 and J is TRBJ2-1; 15 bases line up with TRBD2. The CDR3 length is 12 residues. Germline-derived CDR1 and CDR2 are LGHNT and FRNRAP. The CDR3: CGGTSGRNEQFF. The CDR3, as DNA: TGTGGGGGGACTAGCGGGAGGAATGAGCAGTTCTTC.

This clonotype appeared a few times. The chain recombines TRBV3-1 with TRBJ2-7, with 7 bases fitting TRBD1. CDR1 and CDR2 (germline): LGHDT, YNNKEL (reference sequence). J was trimmed by 5 bases and V by 5 bases; bases with no gene match: 9. This CDR3 is 14 amino acids long. In nucleotides, the CDR3 is TGTGCCAGCAGCGCGTACAGGGGCGAAAACGAGCAGTACTTC. Translated, it gives CASSAYRGENEQYF.

In its sample, this clonotype was seen once. The chain joins TRBV6-6 to TRBJ2-7; the D gene is possibly TRBD1 (6 bases). Germline loops: CDR1 MNHNY, CDR2 SVGAGI (reference sequence). The CDR3 has 12 residues. V dropped 6 bases and J dropped 6 bases, with 12 bases sitting between them. As DNA, the CDR3 is TGTGCCAGCAGACTCGGACAGAGCGAGCAGTACTTC. Its translation is CASRLGQSEQYF.

This chain uses TRBV20-1 with TRBJ2-1; TRBD1 matches at 8 bases. J was trimmed by 6 bases and V by 6 bases; bases with no gene match: 7. The CDR3 runs to 13 residues. Germline CDR1 and CDR2: DFQATT and SNEGSKA (reference sequence). In DNA form, the CDR3 reads TGCAGTGCCAGGACAGGGAATAGCAATGAGCAGTTCTTC. It translates to CSARTGNSNEQFF.

The CDR3 loop is CASSPLDRVTPEAFF. CDR3 coding DNA: TGTGCCAGCAGCCCCCTAGACAGGGTAACCCCTGAAGCTTTCTTT. V is TRBV7-9 and J is TRBJ1-1; 7 bases map to TRBD1. This CDR3 region has 15 residues. The germline V gene encodes CDR1 SEHNR and CDR2 FQNEAQ (reference sequence). The J segment lost 6 bases and the V segment lost 5 bases, leaving 12 bases of the junction unmatched.

This clonotype was detected many times. V and J are TRBV12-3 or TRBV12-4 and TRBJ2-1; 12 nucleotides match TRBD1. CDR3 length: 15 residues. Trimming removed 6 bases from V and 5 bases from J; junction bases left unmatched: 5. The CDR3 sequence is CASSGTGGPDNEQFF. The CDR3, as DNA: TGTGCCAGCAGCGGGACAGGGGGCCCAGACAATGAGCAGTTCTTC.

The chain combines TRBV29-1 with TRBJ2-3; TRBD2 agrees at 11 bases. Trimming removed 5 bases from V and 3 bases from J; junction bases left unmatched: 1. Germline V gives CDR1 SQVTM, CDR2 ANQGSEA. The CDR3 is made up of 13 amino acids. The CDR3 loop reads CSVRTSGTDTQYF. For the CDR3, the DNA is TGCAGCGTTAGGACTAGCGGGACAGATACGCAGTATTTT.

This clonotype has just a few counts. The chain employs TRBV2 and TRBJ1-5; 7 bases line up with TRBD1. Germline CDR1 SNHLY, CDR2 FYNNEI. CDR3 length: 14 amino acids. Germline trimming cut 6 bases from V and 2 bases from J; bases unmatched to any gene: 4. The CDR3 reads CASRGTGGNQPQHF. The CDR3 DNA follows: TGTGCCAGCAGGGGAACAGGGGGCAATCAGCCCCAGCATTTT. Combining the CDR3 with reference TRBV2 and TRBJ1-5 gives the whole variable domain EPEVTQTPSHQVTQMGQEVILRCVPISNHLYFYWYRQILGQKVEFLVSFYNNEISEKSEIFDDQFSVERPDGSNFTLKIRSTKLEDSAMYFCASRGTGGNQPQHFGDGTRLSIL.

The chain has TRBV27 and TRBJ2-3; 10 positions agree with TRBD2. The CDR3 covers 16 residues. Germline V gene lookup returns CDR1 MNHEY and CDR2 SMNVEV (reference sequence). The V gene end was trimmed by 4 bases and the J gene end by 9 bases; junction bases not matched to a gene: 13. This CDR3 reads CASSSPGLADWRTQYF. The CDR3 DNA reads as TGTGCCAGCAGTTCTCCCGGACTAGCGGACTGGAGGACGCAGTATTTT.